This is a list of T cell receptor beta chains from one sample in a study of T cells after yellow fever vaccination. From the 5' RACE reads, TCRdb called clonotypes with MiXCR, one entry per CDR3 protein. The table lists hundreds of thousands of distinct CDR3 sequences, about 4% of them singletons. The sequences come from PBMCs, collected 5 days after the yellow fever booster vaccination. These receptors were collected from a man younger than 35 who received the YFV17D yellow fever vaccine. Both conserved end residues are part of each CDR3. D genes are given only for firm matches. Expanded clones get a size class; other rows say once, few or many, or leave the size out.

v_gene	d_gene	j_gene	abundance	CDR3nt	CDR3aa
TRBV5-4	.	TRBJ2-2	few	TGTGCCAGCAGCGCCCGGGACTTTCAAAGCACCGGGGAGCTGTTTTTT	CASSARDFQSTGELFF
TRBV5-1	.	TRBJ2-2	.	TGCGCCAGCAGCTGGGGTCAAAGCGGCGGGGAGCTGTTTTTT	CASSWGQSGGELFF
TRBV5-1	TRBD1	TRBJ1-5	few	TGCGCCAGCAGCTTGGGGTTCGGACAGGGGCAGCCCCAGCATTTT	CASSLGFGQGQPQHF
TRBV6-2/TRBV6-3	.	TRBJ1-1	many	TGTGCCAGCAGTTACGGTATCTTGGGGACCGCAGCTTTCTTT	CASSYGILGTAAFF
TRBV5-1	.	TRBJ1-3	few	TGCGCCAGCAGCTTGGCCGAGCCAGGGACTGTTACCATATATTTT	CASSLAEPGTVTIYF
TRBV11-2	.	TRBJ2-7	few	TGTGCCAGCAGATCACCGGGACTCAGGAGCTCCTACGAGCAGTACTTC	CASRSPGLRSSYEQYF
TRBV5-5	.	TRBJ2-2	.	TGTGCCAGCAGACAAAAACAGGGTATCGACACCGGGGAGCTGTTTTTT	CASRQKQGIDTGELFF
TRBV27	TRBD2	TRBJ2-5	.	TGTGCCAGCAGCCCGCAGGGACTAGCGGGGGGGTATGTTAAGACCCAGTACTTC	CASSPQGLAGGYVKTQYF
TRBV20-1	.	TRBJ1-2	many	TGCAGTGCTACCGGGATTTCCTATGGCTACACCTTC	CSATGISYGYTF
TRBV6-2/TRBV6-3	.	TRBJ2-1	few	TGTGCCAGCAGTTATACCGGACTAAATCCGCCCTACAATGAGCAGTTCTTC	CASSYTGLNPPYNEQFF
TRBV6-1	.	TRBJ2-7	few	TGTGCCACCTCGACTAACCCCCTCTCCTACGAGCAGTACTTC	CATSTNPLSYEQYF
TRBV29-1	.	TRBJ1-1	many	TGCAGCGTTGATCGGCAGTTTTTGGGAGCTTTCTTT	CSVDRQFLGAFF
TRBV3-1	.	TRBJ2-7	.	TGTGCCAGCAGCCAAGAAGGGGTCTACGAGCAGTACTTC	CASSQEGVYEQYF
TRBV20-1	.	TRBJ2-7	.	TGCAGTGCTGGGGCCCCGAGGGGGGCCTACGAGCAGTACTTC	CSAGAPRGAYEQYF
TRBV12-3/TRBV12-4	.	TRBJ2-5	many	TGTGCCAGCAGTTTAGCTGAGGGGACCCAGTACTTC	CASSLAEGTQYF
TRBV11-2	.	TRBJ2-1	few	TGTGCCAGCAGCTTAGAGGCGGGTTCCTACAATGAGCAGTTCTTC	CASSLEAGSYNEQFF
TRBV9	.	TRBJ1-5	many	TGTGCCAGCAGCGTAGAGGGTGAACCTGATCAGCCCCAGCATTTT	CASSVEGEPDQPQHF
TRBV7-2	.	TRBJ2-7	.	TGTGCCAGCAGCCCCGGACTGAAACCCTACGAGCAGTACTTC	CASSPGLKPYEQYF
TRBV23-1	.	TRBJ1-4	.	TGCGCCAGCAGTCACCCCTGTAGACCGCCTGGCGACCAAGGGGAAAAACTGTTTTTT	CASSHPCRPPGDQGEKLFF
TRBV23-1	TRBD2	TRBJ2-7	few	TGCGCCAGCAGTCCATCGGGGGGGGGCTCACAAAGCCATTACGAGCAGTACTTC	CASSPSGGGSQSHYEQYF
TRBV28	.	TRBJ1-3	few	TGTGCCAGCAGTCCTTTTCGAAACACCATATATTTT	CASSPFRNTIYF
TRBV2	.	TRBJ1-5	few	TGTGCCAGCAGTACCCAGGGTTATAGCAATCAGCCCCAGCATTTT	CASSTQGYSNQPQHF
TRBV7-3	.	TRBJ1-2	few	TGTGCCAGCAGCGAACTACAGGGAGGAGGCTACACCTTC	CASSELQGGGYTF
TRBV2	.	TRBJ2-3	few	TGTGCCAGCAGTGCAGGACAGTGGGAGGGAGATACGCAGTATTTT	CASSAGQWEGDTQYF
TRBV6-5	.	TRBJ2-7	few	TGTGCCAGCAGTAAAAAACTAGGCTCCTACGAGCAGTACTTC	CASSKKLGSYEQYF
TRBV18	.	TRBJ2-2	few	TGTGCCAGCTCGTCCGTCCGGGGGGAGCTGTTTTTT	CASSSVRGELFF
TRBV4-3	TRBD1	TRBJ2-2	few	TGCGCCAGCAGCCATCCCGACAGGGACACCGGGGAGCTGTTTTTT	CASSHPDRDTGELFF
TRBV18	TRBD1	TRBJ1-2	.	TGTGCCAGCTCACCAGTCGACAGGGGCTATGGCTACACCTTC	CASSPVDRGYGYTF
TRBV20-1	.	TRBJ2-2	.	TGCAGTGCTAGAGATCGGAACACCGGGGAGCTGTTTTTT	CSARDRNTGELFF
TRBV4-3	.	TRBJ1-2	few	TGCGCCAGCAGCCAAGGTCATGGGGTTTTCTATGGCTACACCTTC	CASSQGHGVFYGYTF
TRBV7-9	TRBD1	TRBJ2-2	many	TGTGCCAGCATGGGACAGAAGAACACCGGGGAGCTGTTTTTT	CASMGQKNTGELFF
TRBV7-6	.	TRBJ1-5	.	TGTGCCAGCAGCTTAGGTCCCCAGGGAGGTCAGCCCCAGCATTTT	CASSLGPQGGQPQHF
TRBV6-1	.	TRBJ2-6	.	TGTGCCAGCAGTGAAAGTGGTGGGGCCAACGTCCTGACTTTC	CASSESGGANVLTF
TRBV5-1	TRBD2	TRBJ2-5	many	TGCGCCAGCAGCCGGGACGGGAGGCAAGAGACCCAGTACTTC	CASSRDGRQETQYF
TRBV27	.	TRBJ2-6	.	TGTGCCAGCAGTTTAGGGTGGGAGCCTGGGGCCAACGTCCTGACTTTC	CASSLGWEPGANVLTF
TRBV7-9	.	TRBJ2-1	many	TGTGCCAGCACCCCAGACTCCTACAATGAGCAGTTCTTC	CASTPDSYNEQFF
TRBV4-1	TRBD1	TRBJ2-3	few	TGCGCCAGCAGCCTGACCGGGACAGGGAGCACAGATACGCAGTATTTT	CASSLTGTGSTDTQYF